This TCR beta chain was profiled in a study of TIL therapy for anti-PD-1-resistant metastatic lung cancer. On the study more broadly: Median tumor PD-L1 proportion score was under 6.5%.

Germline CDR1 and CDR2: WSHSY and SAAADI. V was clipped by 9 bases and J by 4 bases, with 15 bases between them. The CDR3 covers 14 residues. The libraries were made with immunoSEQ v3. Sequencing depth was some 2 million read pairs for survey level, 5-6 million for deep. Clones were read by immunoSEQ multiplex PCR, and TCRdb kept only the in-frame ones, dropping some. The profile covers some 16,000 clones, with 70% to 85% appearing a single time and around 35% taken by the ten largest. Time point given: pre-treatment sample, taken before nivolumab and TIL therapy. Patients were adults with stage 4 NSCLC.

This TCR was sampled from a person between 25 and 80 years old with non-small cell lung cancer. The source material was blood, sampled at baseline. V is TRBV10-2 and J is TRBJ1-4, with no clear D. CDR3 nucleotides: TGCGCCAGGATTAAGGACGGGCTTAATGAAAAACTGTTTTTT. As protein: CARIKDGLNEKLFF.